This TCR beta chain was found in a study of T-cell memory formation after mild COVID-19 (dated by TCRdb to the early 2020s). General notes on the study: Most TCR sequence clusters were specific to one of the two donors. In a couple of donors, T-cell clones that expanded and contracted after mild COVID-19 were followed by sequencing TCRalpha and TCRbeta repertoires longitudinally. The cohort comprised two young, previously healthy adult volunteers, one female and one male. Beyond this particular receptor, the publication reports: The detection of some responding clones in pre-infection memory suggests that pre-existing cross-reactive memory T cells joined the SARS-CoV-2 response. Whether the second-wave clones peaking on day 37 were SARS-CoV-2 specific was not confirmed. Only a couple of mild cases were covered in the study, and larger cohorts including severe cases with pre-infection samples were considered necessary. Contracting CD4+ clones were found mainly in CM and EM memory subsets, while CD8+ clones were enriched in EMRA. Clones that contracted from day 15 to 85 showed balanced CD4/CD8 phenotypes, whereas a second wave of clones that expanded from day 15 to 37 leaned towards CD4+.

Ficoll-Paque density gradient centrifugation was used to isolate PBMCs. This clonotype was found many times. What antigen it recognizes has not been identified. Base-call qualities are not available, and no considerably larger clone is one nucleotide away. From the cysteine up to the phenylalanine, the CDR3 has a length of 15 residues. CDR3 DNA is the only sequence kept; it has 45 bases, read in frame from the first base. For this chain, trimming is 1 base at the V end and 4 bases at the J end, and the number of junction bases without a gene match is 5. Sequencing instrument: Illumina NovaSeq 6000. TCRalpha and TCRbeta cDNA libraries were constructed by 5'RACE with constant-segment primers, with sample barcodes and unique molecular identifiers being introduced. RNA was extracted from every sample with Trizol reagent. Libraries were amplified in two PCR steps, with a second sample barcode and Illumina TruSeq adapters added in the second step. Sequencing of the libraries was done on an Illumina NovaSeq, producing 2 x 150 bp paired-end reads. The published analysis was carried out like this. With migec v1.2.7, reads were demultiplexed and then collapsed into UMI-guided consensus sequences. Using mixcr v2.1.11, UMI consensuses were aligned to TRA and TRB V and J templates and then assembled into clonotypes. A clonotype was counted as expanded or contracted only if both edgeR and NoisET called the change significant, with noise models trained on biological replicates. For edgeR calls, the thresholds were a false discovery rate-adjusted p below 0.01 and a log2 fold-change of 1. As an exploratory analysis of dynamics, max-normalized trajectories of the 1000 most abundant clonotypes were examined by PCA with hierarchical clustering. Separately sequenced CD4+ and CD8+ repertoires were used to assign a CD4 or CD8 phenotype to each responding clone. TCRdb took the public reads, trimmed them with fastp at Q25, ran MiXCR for clone calling and kept in-frame beta chains. Here each entry gathers all rows of one CDR3 protein and keeps the most common genes and DNA. What appears here as the V and J calls and clone size reflects TCRdb's work, not the paper's. This sample comprises 400,000 to 500,000 distinct CDR3 sequences, less than 25% of them detected only once. Together, the top ten hold 8.5% to 10% of the sample.

The chain links TRBV12-3 or TRBV12-4 with TRBJ1-1, and TRBD1 aligns with 8 junction nucleotides. The sample was PBMCs or a T cell subset sorted from them (not recorded which). This clonotype originated in an adult woman who had mild COVID-19 (a few samples of this study predate the infection). The sample titles of this study are shuffled in the database, so cell type and time point are left out; the donor was told from shared clones. The DNA sequence is TGTGCCAGCAGTTTAGGGACAGGGTGGTCCACTGAAGCTTTCTTT. Its translation is CASSLGTGWSTEAFF.